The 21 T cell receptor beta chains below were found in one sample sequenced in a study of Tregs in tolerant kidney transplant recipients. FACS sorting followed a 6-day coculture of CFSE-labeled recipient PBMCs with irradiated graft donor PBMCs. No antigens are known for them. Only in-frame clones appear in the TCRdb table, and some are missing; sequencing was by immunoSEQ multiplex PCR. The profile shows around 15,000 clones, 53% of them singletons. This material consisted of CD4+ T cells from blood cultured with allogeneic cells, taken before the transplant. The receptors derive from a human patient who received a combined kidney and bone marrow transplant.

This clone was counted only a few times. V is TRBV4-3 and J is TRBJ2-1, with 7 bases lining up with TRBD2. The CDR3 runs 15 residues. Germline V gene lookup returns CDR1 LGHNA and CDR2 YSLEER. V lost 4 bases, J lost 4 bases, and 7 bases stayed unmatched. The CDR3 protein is CASSPGGVSYNEQFF. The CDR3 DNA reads TGCGCCAGCAGCCCGGGAGGCGTCTCATACAATGAGCAGTTCTTC.

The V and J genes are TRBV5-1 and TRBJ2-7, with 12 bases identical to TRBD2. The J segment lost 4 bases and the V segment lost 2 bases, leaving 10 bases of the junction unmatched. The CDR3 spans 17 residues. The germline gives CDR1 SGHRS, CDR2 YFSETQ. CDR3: CASSFGRTSGVLYEQYF. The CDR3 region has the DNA TGCGCCAGCAGCTTCGGACGGACTAGCGGGGTCCTTTACGAGCAGTACTTC.

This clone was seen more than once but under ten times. The chain's CDR3 is CASSLTRGTGNNEQFF. In DNA, the CDR3 is TGCGCCAGCAGCTTAACAAGGGGGACAGGGAACAATGAGCAGTTCTTC. V and J are TRBV5-1 and TRBJ2-1; 9 nucleotides line up with TRBD1. The length of the CDR3 is 16 residues. V shed 2 bases and J 5 bases; nucleotides not matched to a gene: 8. CDR1 and CDR2 (germline): SGHRS, YFSETQ.

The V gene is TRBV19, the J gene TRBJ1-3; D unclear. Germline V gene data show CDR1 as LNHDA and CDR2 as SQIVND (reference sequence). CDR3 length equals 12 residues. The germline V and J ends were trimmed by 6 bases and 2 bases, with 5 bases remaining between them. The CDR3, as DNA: TGTGCCAGTAGCTTCGCTGGAAACACCATATATTTT. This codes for CASSFAGNTIYF.

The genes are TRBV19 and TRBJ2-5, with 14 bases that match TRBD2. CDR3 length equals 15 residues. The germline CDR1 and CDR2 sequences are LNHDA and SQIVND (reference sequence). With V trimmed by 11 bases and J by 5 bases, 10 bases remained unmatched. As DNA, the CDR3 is TGTGCCTCTAGGACTAGCGGGAGGACCTTGGAGACCCAGTACTTC. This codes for CASRTSGRTLETQYF.

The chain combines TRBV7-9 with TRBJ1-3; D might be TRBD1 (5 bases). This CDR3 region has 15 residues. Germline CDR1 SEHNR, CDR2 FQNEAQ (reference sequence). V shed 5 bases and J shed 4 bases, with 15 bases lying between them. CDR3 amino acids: CASSRWGTTGNTIYF. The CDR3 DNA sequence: TGTGCCAGCAGCCGTTGGGGGACTACCGGAAACACCATATATTTT.

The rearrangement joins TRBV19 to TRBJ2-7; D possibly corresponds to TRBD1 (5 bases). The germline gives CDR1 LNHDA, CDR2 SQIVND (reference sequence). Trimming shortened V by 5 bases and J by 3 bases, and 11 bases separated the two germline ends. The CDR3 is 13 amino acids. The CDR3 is CASSSRRDYEQYF. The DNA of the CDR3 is TGTGCCAGTAGTTCACGCAGGGACTACGAGCAGTACTTC.

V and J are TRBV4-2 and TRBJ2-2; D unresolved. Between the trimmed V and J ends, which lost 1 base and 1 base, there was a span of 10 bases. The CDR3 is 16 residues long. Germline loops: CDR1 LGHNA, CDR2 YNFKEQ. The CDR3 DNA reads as TGTGCCAGCAGCCAAGGAATTCGCGGGAACACCGGGGAGCTGTTTTTT. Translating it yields CASSQGIRGNTGELFF.

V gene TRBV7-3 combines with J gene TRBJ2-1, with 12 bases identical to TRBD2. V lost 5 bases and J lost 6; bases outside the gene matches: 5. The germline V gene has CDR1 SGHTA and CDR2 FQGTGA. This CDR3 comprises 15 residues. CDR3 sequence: CASSLGTSGSNEQFF. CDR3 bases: TGTGCCAGCAGCCTCGGGACTAGCGGGTCCAATGAGCAGTTCTTC.

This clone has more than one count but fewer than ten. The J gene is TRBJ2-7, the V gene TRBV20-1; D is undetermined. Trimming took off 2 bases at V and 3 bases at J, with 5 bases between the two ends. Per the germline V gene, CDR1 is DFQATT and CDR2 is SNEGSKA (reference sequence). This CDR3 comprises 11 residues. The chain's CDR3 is CSARKYYEQYF. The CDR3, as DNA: TGCAGTGCTAGAAAATACTACGAGCAGTACTTC.

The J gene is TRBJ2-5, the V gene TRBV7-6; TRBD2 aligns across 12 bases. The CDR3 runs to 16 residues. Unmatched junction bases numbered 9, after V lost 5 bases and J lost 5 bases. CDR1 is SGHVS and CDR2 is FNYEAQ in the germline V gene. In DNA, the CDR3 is TGTGCCAGCAGCGCCCGAGGACTAGCGGGAAGGGAGACCCAGTACTTC. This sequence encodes CASSARGLAGRETQYF.

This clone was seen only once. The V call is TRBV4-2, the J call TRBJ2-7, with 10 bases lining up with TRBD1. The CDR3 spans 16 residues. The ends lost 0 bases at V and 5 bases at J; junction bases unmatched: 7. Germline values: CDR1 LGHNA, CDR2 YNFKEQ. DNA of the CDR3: TGTGCCAGCAGCCAAGAGTCGGGACAGGGGATCCACGAGCAGTACTTC. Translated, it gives CASSQESGQGIHEQYF.

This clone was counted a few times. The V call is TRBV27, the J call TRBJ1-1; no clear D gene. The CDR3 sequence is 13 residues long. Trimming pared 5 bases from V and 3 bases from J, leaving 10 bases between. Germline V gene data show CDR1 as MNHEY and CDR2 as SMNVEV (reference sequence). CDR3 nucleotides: TGTGCCAGCAGTCCCCGACATGACACTGAAGCTTTCTTT. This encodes CASSPRHDTEAFF.

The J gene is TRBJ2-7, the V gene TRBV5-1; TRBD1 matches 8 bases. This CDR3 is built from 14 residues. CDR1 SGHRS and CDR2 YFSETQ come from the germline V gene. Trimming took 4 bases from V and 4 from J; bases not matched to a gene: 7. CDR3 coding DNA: TGCGCCAGCAGCGTCGGGGACAGGCCTTACGAGCAGTACTTC. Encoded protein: CASSVGDRPYEQYF.

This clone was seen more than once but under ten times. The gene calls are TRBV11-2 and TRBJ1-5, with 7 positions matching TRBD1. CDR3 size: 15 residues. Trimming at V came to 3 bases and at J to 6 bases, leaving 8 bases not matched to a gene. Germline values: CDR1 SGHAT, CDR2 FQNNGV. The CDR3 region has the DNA TGTGCCAGCAGCTTCCACGGGACAGCAGGTCAGCCCCAGCATTTT. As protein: CASSFHGTAGQPQHF.

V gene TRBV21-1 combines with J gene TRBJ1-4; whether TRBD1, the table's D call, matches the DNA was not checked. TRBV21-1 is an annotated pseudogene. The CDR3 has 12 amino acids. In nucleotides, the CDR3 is TGTGCCAGCAGCAGGAACAGGGATGAACTGTTTTTT. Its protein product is CASSRNRDELFF.

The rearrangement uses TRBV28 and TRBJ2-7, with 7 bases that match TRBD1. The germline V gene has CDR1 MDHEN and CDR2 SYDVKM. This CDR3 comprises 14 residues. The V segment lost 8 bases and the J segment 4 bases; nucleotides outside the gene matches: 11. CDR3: CASGGNRGIYEQYF. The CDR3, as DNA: TGTGCCAGCGGGGGCAACAGGGGAATTTACGAGCAGTACTTC.

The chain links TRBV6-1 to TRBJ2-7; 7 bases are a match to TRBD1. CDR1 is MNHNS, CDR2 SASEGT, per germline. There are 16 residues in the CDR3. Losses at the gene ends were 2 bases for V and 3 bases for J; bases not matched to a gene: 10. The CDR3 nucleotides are TGTGCCAGCAGTGAAATCGTGGGCAGGGGGAACTACGAGCAGTACTTC. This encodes CASSEIVGRGNYEQYF.

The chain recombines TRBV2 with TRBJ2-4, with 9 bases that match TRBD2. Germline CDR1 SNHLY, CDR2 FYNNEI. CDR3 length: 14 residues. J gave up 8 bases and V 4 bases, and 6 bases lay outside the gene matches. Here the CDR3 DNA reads TGTGCCAGCAGTGTAGAGCGGGGGGCGTACATTCAGTACTTC. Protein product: CASSVERGAYIQYF.

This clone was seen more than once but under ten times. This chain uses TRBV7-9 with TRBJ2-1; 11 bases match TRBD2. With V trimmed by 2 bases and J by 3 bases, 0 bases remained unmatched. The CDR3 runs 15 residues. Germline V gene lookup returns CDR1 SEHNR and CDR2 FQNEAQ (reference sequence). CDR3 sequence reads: CASSLLAGGYNEQFF. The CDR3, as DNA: TGTGCCAGCAGCTTACTAGCGGGGGGCTACAATGAGCAGTTCTTC.

The CDR3 bases are TGTGCCAGCTCACCCGAGATGGGAGACGAGCAGTACTTC. Translation: CASSPEMGDEQYF. The chain employs TRBV18 and TRBJ2-7, with TRBD2 as a possible D gene (5 bases). V was cut by 3 bases and J by 5 bases, with 11 bases left in between. Germline values: CDR1 KGHSH, CDR2 LQKENI. The CDR3 loop spans 13 amino acids. The full variable domain, its missing parts supplied by reference TRBV18 and TRBJ2-7, is NAGVMQNPRHLVRRRGQEARLRCSPMKGHSHVYWYRQLPEEGLKFMVYLQKENIIDESGMPKERFSAEFPKEGPSILRIQQVVRGDSAAYFCASSPEMGDEQYFGPGTRLTVT.